Described below is a single T cell receptor (beta chain) sequence and its context. The antigen remains undetermined. These data belong to a study of human T cells and chemical hapten exposure. Study results and caveats: Controls had significantly fewer large CDR3 similarity clusters than were formed by expanded TCRs. No change in TCRs above 1 in 1000 frequency was produced by DPC sensitization.

Individual cDNA molecules received unique molecular identifiers in the library. Using its own MiXCR run on the RACE reads, TCRdb lists one record per CDR3 protein. This sample has tens of thousands of distinct CDR3 sequences, with roughly a tenth found just once. Time point noted: patch test 1, 2 weeks after DPC sensitization. Treatment: therapeutic diphenylcyclopropenone sensitization with weekly scalp DPC. Looked up from germline, CDR1 is SGDLS and CDR2 is YYNGEE. CDR3 length equals 16 residues. V dropped 4 bases and J dropped 3 bases, with 19 bases sitting between them. Source: whole blood, taken in connection with sensitization to the hapten diphenylcyclopropenone (DPC). The chain recombines TRBV9 with TRBJ2-5; perhaps TRBD2 as D (5 bases). This TCR derives from a man in his forties or fifties with alopecia areata. Some clones in this sample may be carry-over from other donors' samples. The CDR3 nucleotides read TGTGCCAGCAGCCCGAGGGTCGGCACGATGAAAGAGACCCAGTACTTC. This encodes CASSPRVGTMKETQYF.